This TCR beta chain was identified in a study of identical twins. Regarding the study as a whole: Whereas memory repertoires showed no such difference, abundant cord blood beta clonotypes carried fewer insertions.

Concerning this clonotype: The antigen remains undetermined.

TCRdb re-called the 5' RACE reads through MiXCR, storing one row per CDR3 protein. The sample lists approximately 210,000 distinct CDR3 sequences; approximately 15% were seen once. V was trimmed by 3 bases and J by 2 bases, leaving 14 bases between them. This CDR3 spans 15 amino acids. These data were also filed under a second study, of T cells expressing NK-cell markers. According to that study: HCMV seropositivity marked seven of the eight sequenced donors; one was seronegative. NKG2C+ dominant clonotypes from a handful of donors made up about 1.0-8% of CD8+ T cells. Dominance of the CD3+CD56-NKG2C+ fraction by these clonotypes also held in four donors.

Sequencing was performed on CD8+ T cells sorted from blood. V usage is TRBV12-3 or TRBV12-4 and J usage is TRBJ2-7; TRBD2 might be the D (6 bases). This receptor was taken from a woman aged 18-29 years in good health. CDR3 residues: CASSFWDSATYEQYF. CDR3 in DNA: TGTGCCAGCAGTTTTTGGGACTCCGCTACCTACGAGCAGTACTTC.